A single sample is the source of the 5 T cell receptor beta chains below, sequenced in a study of blood T cell repertoires in COVID-19. Data came from immunoSEQ multiplex PCR; TCRdb stores just in-frame clones and leaves some out. Of over 45,000 clones detected, approximately 87% appear once; the ten largest clones hold over 9.5%. The sample consisted of peripheral blood. All receptors come from a human donor in a cohort sampled during active COVID-19.

This chain joins TRBV6-2 or TRBV6-3 and TRBJ1-5; no firm D call. The length of the CDR3 is 13 residues. Trimming removed 2 bases at V and 6 bases at J, with 8 bases between. CDR1 is MNHEY, CDR2 SVGEGT, per germline. The CDR3: CASSYREGQPQHF. The CDR3 DNA reads TGTGCCAGCAGTTACAGGGAGGGTCAGCCCCAGCATTTT.

The chain recombines TRBV7-2 with TRBJ2-1; perhaps TRBD2 as D (5 bases). V lost 5 bases and J 0 bases, leaving 11 bases between the germline ends. The CDR3 loop spans 15 amino acids. CDR1 is SGHTA and CDR2 is FQGNSA in the germline V gene. CDR3 residues: CASSPSGSSYNEQFF. In nucleotides, the CDR3 is TGTGCCAGCAGCCCAAGCGGAAGCTCCTACAATGAGCAGTTCTTC.

The CDR3 bases are TGTGCCAGCAGCTTAGCTTTTATGGCGAACACTGAAGCTTTCTTT. Residues: CASSLAFMANTEAFF. V and J are TRBV7-9 and TRBJ1-1; D is unresolved. The CDR3 is made up of 15 amino acids. Trimming pared 0 bases from V and 1 base from J, leaving 9 bases between. The germline V gene has CDR1 SEHNR and CDR2 FQNEAQ (reference sequence).

This chain joins TRBV3-1 (or the pseudogene TRBV3-2) and TRBJ2-2; D may be TRBD2 (7 bases). The CDR3 totals 14 residues. V shed 3 bases and J shed 4 bases, with 9 bases lying between them. Germline CDR1 is LGHDT and CDR2 is YNNKEL (reference sequence). The CDR3 DNA reads as TGTGCCAGCAGCCAGGGGGGGGCCACCGGGGAGCTGTTTTTT. Its translation is CASSQGGATGELFF.

The rearrangement joins TRBV6-4 to TRBJ2-3, with D possibly being TRBD2 (5 bases). Per germline, CDR1 MRHNA and CDR2 SNTAGT. This CDR3 contains 14 residues. V was pared by 0 bases and J by 4 bases, with 8 bases between. CDR3 residues: CASSDSGKADTQYF. The CDR3 DNA reads as TGTGCCAGCAGTGACTCCGGGAAGGCAGATACGCAGTATTTT.